The 4 T cell receptor beta chains reported below all come from one sample, sequenced in a study of T cell repertoires in cytomegalovirus infection. TCRdb re-called the reads with MiXCR, one entry per CDR3 protein. The sample has some 220,000 distinct CDR3 sequences; around 6.6% are singletons. Sequencing was done on a sample of PBMCs. Receptor source: a human donor in good health (CMV status not recorded). Some clones in this sample may be carry-over from other donors' samples.

This clonotype was observed many times. V gene TRBV7-2 combines with J gene TRBJ1-4; possibly TRBD1 for D (5 bases). V lost 5 bases to trimming and J lost 0 bases, with 22 bases between them. CDR3 length: 19 residues. The germline V gene encodes CDR1 SGHTA and CDR2 FQGNSA. The CDR3 DNA is TGTGCCAGCAGCCCGAAGGGGTCTCATGATTGGACAACTAATGAAAAACTGTTTTTT. It translates to CASSPKGSHDWTTNEKLFF.

There are many counts of this clonotype. The V gene is TRBV7-6, the J gene TRBJ1-4; D gene uncertain. This CDR3 has 15 residues. The V gene lost 1 base and the J gene lost 3 bases, with 9 bases spanning the gap. Germline-derived CDR1 and CDR2 are SGHVS and FNYEAQ. The CDR3 loop reads CASSLVGAPNEKLFF. CDR3 coding DNA: TGTGCCAGCAGCTTAGTTGGAGCACCTAATGAAAAACTGTTTTTT.

This clonotype was detected ten times or more. V usage is TRBV7-2 and J usage is TRBJ2-5; 12 bases fit TRBD2. The CDR3 sequence is 15 residues long. J lost 7 bases, V lost 1 base, and 4 bases had no gene match. Germline V gives CDR1 SGHTA, CDR2 FQGNSA. The CDR3 sequence: CASSLGTSGVRTQYF. The CDR3 DNA reads as TGTGCCAGCAGCTTAGGGACTAGCGGGGTACGGACCCAGTACTTC.

This clonotype has at least ten counts. This chain uses TRBV29-1 with TRBJ2-5; 8 positions match TRBD2. This CDR3 contains 11 residues. Germline V CDR1 and CDR2: SQVTM, ANQGSEA. V was pared by 7 bases and J by 4 bases, with 2 bases of the junction left unmatched. The CDR3 sequence: CSATSGETQYF. CDR3 coding DNA: TGCAGCGCCACTAGCGGAGAGACCCAGTACTTC.